This TCR beta chain was found in a study of shared T cell receptors in the human thymus. Repertoires were generated with immunoSEQ multiplex PCR, while TCRdb's copy carries only in-frame clones and drops some. The sample includes about 500,000 clones, around 78% of them seen just once. Germline V CDR1 and CDR2: SEHNR, FQNEAQ (reference sequence). The CDR3 contains 15 residues. V lost 3 bases to trimming and J lost 4 bases; unmatched junction nucleotides: 5. This clone was detected only once. These records were also assigned to another study, of human thymus T cells. This second study says: Resected material from corrective heart surgery provided the thymus tissue analysed. Unrelated individuals were reported by related research to share highly overlapping thymic repertoires.

The sequence was collected from a boy under two years old with a congenital heart defect. The V gene is TRBV7-9, the J gene TRBJ1-4; 7 nucleotides align to TRBD1. Sequencing was carried out using thymocytes. The CDR3 spells CASSLRGQLNEKLFF. DNA of the CDR3: TGTGCCAGCAGCTTGAGGGGACAGCTTAATGAAAAACTGTTTTTT.